Sequencing of this TCR beta chain was carried out in a study of T-cell reconstitution after alpha-beta-depleted transplantation in children. This clonotype was counted at least ten times. TCRbeta library construction was performed incorporating unique molecular identifiers. TCRdb recomputed calls from the PCR reads with MiXCR, one row per CDR3 protein. The top ten clones hold around 0.76% of a sample with hundreds of thousands of distinct CDR3 sequences, 13% of them seen once. This CDR3 is 12 amino acids long. The germline V gene has CDR1 DFQATT and CDR2 SNEGSKA (reference sequence). The V gene lost 4 bases and the J gene lost 5 bases, with 9 bases spanning the gap.

The chain joins TRBV20-1 to TRBJ2-4; the D is unclear. Specimen: PBMCs, collected before TCRalphabeta/CD19-depleted stem cell transplant. The TCR sequence derives from a girl aged 2-10 years with congenital amegakaryocytic thrombocytopenia, due to receive a stem cell transplant. This CDR3 is CSANEIQNIQYF. CDR3 coding DNA: TGCAGTGCTAACGAGATTCAAAACATTCAGTACTTC.